This is a list of T cell receptor beta chains from one sample in a study of regulatory T cells in long-lasting Graves disease. Each CDR3 protein is one row after TCRdb ran MiXCR on the multiplex PCR reads. The sample shows approximately 540,000 distinct CDR3 sequences, about 11% of them seen only once. The sample also formed part of further work on T cells in Graves' hyperthyroidism and ophthalmopathy.

This specimen consisted of peripheral blood mononuclear cells (PBMCs), obtained at new diagnosis, from a patient treated with antithyroid drugs. Receptor source: a woman in her thirties with Graves disease. CDR3s include the opening cysteine and the closing phenylalanine or tryptophan. D genes are given only for firm matches. Expanded clones are given a class, and other clones once, few, many or no size at all.

cdr3_aa cdr3_nt v_call clone_size d_call j_call
CATSRDLGTDANTGELFF TGTGCCACCAGCAGAGATCTGGGGACAGACGCGAACACCGGGGAGCTGTTTTTT TRBV15 - TRBD1 TRBJ2-2
CASSLVTSGRETQYF TGTGCCAGCAGCTTAGTGACTAGCGGGAGAGAGACCCAGTACTTC TRBV7-9 - TRBD2 TRBJ2-5
CSARDITGKETQYF TGCAGTGCTAGAGATATAACAGGGAAAGAGACCCAGTACTTC TRBV20-1 many - TRBJ2-5
CASSEKADNSPLHF TGTGCCAGCAGTGAAAAGGCAGACAATTCACCCCTCCACTTT TRBV6-1 many - TRBJ1-6
CASSYSTGFYGYTF TGTGCCAGCAGTTACTCGACTGGGTTTTATGGCTACACCTTC TRBV6-2/TRBV6-3 - - TRBJ1-2
CASRGQGSSYEQYF TGTGCCAGCAGGGGACAGGGAAGCTCCTACGAGCAGTACTTC TRBV2 many TRBD1 TRBJ2-7
CASSDRAAGGSNQPQHF TGTGCCAGCTCAGACAGGGCGGCCGGCGGGAGCAATCAGCCCCAGCATTTT TRBV18 few TRBD1 TRBJ1-5
CASSQDQWVLGTGELFF TGTGCCAGCAGCCAAGATCAATGGGTCCTGGGGACCGGGGAGCTGTTTTTT TRBV4-2 few - TRBJ2-2
CASSQDYGPARDEQFF TGCGCCAGCAGCCAAGATTATGGTCCGGCTCGGGATGAGCAGTTCTTC TRBV4-1 few - TRBJ2-1
CSVQKNLGTEAFF TGCAGCGTCCAAAAAAACTTGGGCACTGAAGCTTTCTTT TRBV29-1 many - TRBJ1-1
CATSVSGGETQYF TGTGCCACCAGTGTATCAGGAGGAGAGACCCAGTACTTC TRBV24-1 few - TRBJ2-5
CASSRGLSVNTEAFF TGTGCCAGCAGTCGAGGACTCAGCGTTAACACTGAAGCTTTCTTT TRBV3-1 many - TRBJ1-1
CSARVGDRYQPQHF TGCAGTGCTAGAGTTGGGGACCGCTATCAGCCCCAGCATTTT TRBV20-1 - - TRBJ1-5
CASSEALRIMNTEAFF TGTGCCAGCAGTGAAGCGCTTCGCATCATGAACACTGAAGCTTTCTTT TRBV6-1 many - TRBJ1-1
CASRAGGWDTEAFF TGTGCCAGCAGGGCAGGGGGCTGGGACACTGAAGCTTTCTTT TRBV2 many TRBD1 TRBJ1-1
CASSSMPDTLNTEAFF TGTGCCAGCAGCTCGATGCCCGACACCTTGAACACTGAAGCTTTCTTT TRBV5-6 - - TRBJ1-1
CASSYSPSGLNEQFF TGTGCCAGCAGTTACTCACCTAGCGGGCTTAATGAGCAGTTCTTC TRBV6-2/TRBV6-3 few TRBD2 TRBJ2-1
CASSLVGGRDQPQHF TGCGCCAGCAGCTTGGTGGGAGGGAGGGATCAGCCCCAGCATTTT TRBV5-1 few - TRBJ1-5
CASRTLGGAYTEAFF TGTGCCAGCAGGACCCTCGGGGGCGCTTACACTGAAGCTTTCTTT TRBV2 many - TRBJ1-1
CASSPDRGYRNEQYF TGTGCCAGCTCACCGGACAGGGGGTATCGCAACGAGCAGTACTTC TRBV18 few TRBD1 TRBJ2-7
CASSITQEANYGYTF TGTGCCAGTAGTATCACCCAGGAAGCTAACTATGGCTACACCTTC TRBV19 many - TRBJ1-2
CASEDATRTQPQHF TGTGCCAGCGAGGACGCGACACGGACCCAGCCCCAGCATTTT TRBV2 many - TRBJ1-5
CASSIPGGHETQYF TGTGCCAGTAGTATCCCCGGGGGCCACGAGACCCAGTACTTC TRBV19 few - TRBJ2-5
CASNIKSGDNSPLHF TGTGCCAGCAACATCAAATCGGGGGATAATTCACCCCTCCACTTT TRBV5-6 many - TRBJ1-6
CASSSGLAGIAKNIQYF TGTGCCAGCAGTTCAGGACTAGCGGGTATAGCCAAAAACATTCAGTACTTC TRBV27 many TRBD2 TRBJ2-4
CASSQLTVRGRMNTGELFF TGTGCCAGCAGCCAACTCACAGTAAGGGGCCGAATGAACACCGGGGAGCTGTTTTTT TRBV14 few - TRBJ2-2
CASSDQREKYNEQFF TGCGCCAGCAGCGACCAGCGGGAGAAATACAATGAGCAGTTCTTC TRBV5-1 - TRBD2 TRBJ2-1
CASGRGHTEAFF TGTGCCAGCGGGCGGGGGCACACTGAAGCTTTCTTT TRBV28 few - TRBJ1-1
CASSDPGQGAWEQYF TGCGCCAGCAGTGACCCAGGACAGGGGGCTTGGGAGCAGTACTTC TRBV10-2 many TRBD1 TRBJ2-7
CASSGDLEGKGYTF TGTGCCAGCAGTGGGGACTTGGAGGGTAAAGGCTACACCTTC TRBV28 many - TRBJ1-2
CASSDPLAGGQETQYF TGTGCCAGCAGCGACCCACTAGCGGGAGGACAAGAGACCCAGTACTTC TRBV9 many TRBD2 TRBJ2-5
CASSLLGENTEAFF TGTGCCAGCAGCTTATTAGGGGAGAACACTGAAGCTTTCTTT TRBV5-1 many - TRBJ1-1
CSARSTGLQPQHF TGCAGTGCTAGGAGTACAGGCCTACAGCCCCAGCATTTT TRBV20-1 many - TRBJ1-5
CASSSAPGYGYTF TGTGCCAGCAGTTCGGCCCCGGGCTATGGCTACACCTTC TRBV5-6 few - TRBJ1-2
CSARGARGAYEQYF TGCAGTGCTAGAGGCGCAAGGGGGGCCTACGAGCAGTACTTC TRBV20-1 many - TRBJ2-7